This T cell receptor beta chain was identified during a study of identical twins. The CDR3 runs 15 residues. CDR1 and CDR2 (germline): SGHRS, YFSETQ. Germline trimming cut 3 bases from V and 0 bases from J; bases unmatched to any gene: 3. TCRdb redid the calling of the 5' RACE reads with MiXCR, one entry per CDR3 protein. The sample holds 450,000 to 600,000 distinct CDR3 sequences; more than 20% are singletons and the top ten take 0.45% to 0.5%. Study-wide results and caveats: For cord blood, abundant beta clonotypes had fewer insertions, unlike memory repertoires, which showed none. Conclusions were based on cross-sectional statistical analysis, without following the same donors.

Concerning this clonotype itself: Its specificity is not known.

In addition, the sample was reused for a study of yellow fever vaccine responses in identical twins.

This receptor was taken from a woman under 30 in good health. This chain joins TRBV5-1 and TRBJ2-7; the match to TRBD1 covers 10 bases. Material for sequencing was CD4+ T cells sorted from blood. The CDR3 DNA sequence: TGCGCCAGCAGCTCGGGACAGGGGAACTCCTACGAGCAGTACTTC. Amino acid sequence: CASSSGQGNSYEQYF.